Sequencing of this TCR beta chain was carried out in a study of blood T cells in healthy people across ages. Germline V lookup: CDR1 ENHRY, CDR2 SYGVKD. Trimming stripped 7 bases from V and 6 bases from J, with 15 bases between. This CDR3 is built from 13 residues. A sample-barcoded 5' primer and a J-beta primer mix were used in a second PCR of roughly 7 to 11 cycles. TCRdb itself ran the 5' RACE reads through MiXCR, one entry per CDR3 protein. Of about 830,000 distinct CDR3 sequences listed, 62% are singletons. In its sample, this clonotype was seen a few times. Its antigen remains unknown. Study conclusions and caveats: TCR beta diversity, measured per million T cells, fell in a roughly linear way with age.

Sequencing was performed on blood. The receptor comes from a man between 25 and 39 years old in good health. The chain links TRBV10-3 to TRBJ1-2; D might be TRBD1 (5 bases). CDR3 in amino acids: CAINPGLNHGYTF. In DNA, the CDR3 is TGTGCCATCAACCCAGGGTTAAACCATGGCTACACCTTC.